The 2 T cell receptor beta chains in this list originate from one sample, sequenced in a study of cytomegalovirus exposure and HLA in healthy donors. The PCR ran on 60 Vbeta and 13 Jbeta primers. Produced via immunoSEQ multiplex PCR; TCRdb's table is partial and in-frame only. The table shows about 150,000 clones, with over 75% occurring only once. Sequenced input: PBMCs. The receptors were gathered from a man aged 25-45 years in good health and CMV-seropositive.

J is TRBJ2-5 and V is TRBV19; 11 positions agree with TRBD2. This CDR3 has 15 amino acids. The junction had 8 bases not matched to a gene; V was cut back by 7 bases and J by 4 bases. From germline, CDR1 is LNHDA and CDR2 SQIVND (reference sequence). CDR3 bases: TGTGCCAGTACCAAGACTAGCGGGACGGTAGAGACCCAGTACTTC. Its protein product is CASTKTSGTVETQYF.

CDR3 amino acids: CASSFLQGGNTEAFF. CDR3 in DNA: TGTGCCAGCAGCTTCTTGCAGGGGGGAAACACTGAAGCTTTCTTT. The chain is built from TRBV7-2 and TRBJ1-1; 7 bases match TRBD1. J gave up 2 bases and V 3 bases, and 6 bases lay outside the gene matches. The CDR3 spans 15 residues. Looked up from germline, CDR1 is SGHTA and CDR2 is FQGNSA. Combining the CDR3 with reference TRBV7-2 and TRBJ1-1 gives the whole variable domain GAGVSQSPSNKVTEKGKDVELRCDPISGHTALYWYRQSLGQGLEFLIYFQGNSAPDKSGLPSDRFSAERTGGSVSTLTIQRTQQEDSAVYLCASSFLQGGNTEAFFGQGTRLTVV.